This is a list of T cell receptor beta chains from one sample in a study of T-cell reconstitution after alpha-beta-depleted transplantation in children. TCRdb re-called the PCR reads through MiXCR, storing one row per CDR3 protein. The data show 700,000 to 850,000 distinct CDR3 sequences, 15% to 20% seen once. The sample here was PBMCs, mostly from graft donor cells, taken 360 days after TCRalphabeta/CD19-depleted stem cell transplant. These TCRs come from a male patient younger than 18 who had a stem cell transplant for acute lymphoblastic leukemia, so the T cells may come from the graft donor. Both conserved end residues are part of each CDR3. The D gene is left open where the match is weak. Size values are once, few and many counts, or a class for expanded clones, and some rows have none.

>.|TRBV7-3|TRBJ2-6|.
CASSLQSGYRITSGANVLTF
TGTGCCAGCAGCTTACAGTCGGGTTACAGAATAACCTCTGGGGCCAACGTCCTGACTTTC
>.|TRBV20-1|TRBJ1-1|.
CSATKGRPNTEAFF
TGCAGTGCTACAAAGGGACGCCCGAACACTGAAGCTTTCTTT
>.|TRBV6-5|TRBJ2-7|few
CASSYSYRGTYEQYF
TGTGCCAGCAGTTACTCGTATAGGGGTACCTACGAGCAGTACTTC
>.|TRBV2|TRBJ2-7|.
CASEGDGRHEQYF
TGTGCCAGCGAGGGGGACGGGAGGCACGAGCAGTACTTC
>.|TRBV25-1|TRBJ2-7|many
CASSDPRASYEQYF
TGTGCCAGCAGTGACCCTAGGGCCTCCTACGAGCAGTACTTC
>TRBD2|TRBV9|TRBJ2-7|many
CASSPREVSYEQYF
TGTGCCAGCAGCCCGCGGGAGGTCTCCTACGAGCAGTACTTC
>TRBD2|TRBV4-1|TRBJ2-5|few
CASSQIRLAGETQYF
TGCGCCAGCAGCCAAATCCGACTAGCGGGTGAGACCCAGTACTTC
>.|TRBV7-2|TRBJ2-4|few
CASSPDVLRVQYF
TGTGCCAGCAGCCCAGACGTCCTAAGGGTTCAGTACTTC
>TRBD2|TRBV10-3|TRBJ2-7|few
CAISVPGTRMYEQYF
TGTGCCATCAGTGTCCCCGGGACTAGGATGTACGAGCAGTACTTC
>TRBD2|TRBV18|TRBJ2-1|once
CASSIRLRGVNEQFF
TGTGCCAGCTCAATCCGCCTACGGGGGGTCAATGAGCAGTTCTTC
>.|TRBV4-1|TRBJ2-5|few
CASSQGGVARETQYF
TGCGCCAGCAGCCAAGGGGGAGTAGCGAGGGAGACCCAGTACTTC
>.|TRBV5-1|TRBJ2-5|.
CASSLAGLRKETQYF
TGCGCCAGCAGCTTGGCGGGGTTGAGGAAGGAGACCCAGTACTTC
>.|TRBV10-3|TRBJ1-4|.
CAISPPGNEKLFF
TGTGCCATCAGTCCCCCGGGGAATGAAAAACTGTTTTTT
>.|TRBV5-1|TRBJ2-1|many
CASSLDASNEQFF
TGCGCCAGCAGCTTGGATGCAAGCAATGAGCAGTTCTTC
>TRBD1|TRBV5-1|TRBJ1-1|many
CASRQTGGPLMNTEAFF
TGCGCCAGCAGACAAACAGGGGGCCCCCTTATGAACACTGAAGCTTTCTTT
>TRBD2|TRBV4-1|TRBJ2-3|few
CASSQDQLAGGHTDTQYF
TGCGCCAGCAGCCAAGATCAGCTAGCGGGAGGACACACAGATACGCAGTATTTT
>.|TRBV29-1|TRBJ2-7|few
CSVADGGSYEQYF
TGCAGCGTTGCCGATGGGGGATCCTACGAGCAGTACTTC
>TRBD2|TRBV24-1|TRBJ2-1|many
CATSDLREGLYNEQFF
TGTGCCACCAGTGACCTGCGGGAGGGCCTCTACAATGAGCAGTTCTTC
>.|TRBV21-1|TRBJ2-3|few
CASTFPGQGPDTQYF
TGTGCCAGCACCTTTCCGGGACAGGGCCCAGATACGCAGTATTTT
>.|TRBV14|TRBJ2-1|once
CASSHVGFYNEQFF
TGTGCCAGCAGCCATGTTGGGTTCTACAATGAGCAGTTCTTC
>TRBD2|TRBV4-1|TRBJ2-2|few
CASSQDSSGYTGELFF
TGCGCCAGCAGCCAAGATTCTAGCGGATACACCGGGGAGCTGTTTTTT
>TRBD2|TRBV11-1|TRBJ2-7|few
CASSWDYFDEQYF
TGTGCCAGCAGTTGGGACTATTTCGACGAGCAGTACTTC
>TRBD1|TRBV5-1|TRBJ1-1|few
CASSPRDRENTEAFF
TGCGCCAGCAGCCCTAGGGACAGGGAGAACACTGAAGCTTTCTTT
>.|TRBV9|TRBJ2-1|few
CASSVEVLGVSSYNEQFF
TGTGCCAGCAGCGTAGAAGTATTGGGGGTGAGCTCCTACAATGAGCAGTTCTTC
>.|TRBV6-2/TRBV6-3|TRBJ1-1|few
CASSYPRLREAFF
TGTGCCAGCAGTTACCCGAGGCTAAGGGAAGCTTTCTTT
>.|TRBV4-1|TRBJ2-1|.
CASSQPGPYNEQFF
TGCGCCAGCAGCCAACCTGGGCCCTACAATGAGCAGTTCTTC
>.|TRBV24-1|TRBJ2-3|many
CATSDPSSPTDTQYF
TGTGCCACCAGTGACCCTAGCAGTCCCACAGATACGCAGTATTTT
>.|TRBV4-1|TRBJ2-7|.
CASSQELHGMQYEQYF
TGCGCCAGCAGCCAAGAATTGCACGGCATGCAGTACGAGCAGTACTTC
>.|TRBV6-5|TRBJ2-7|.
CASRMTMGEQYF
TGTGCCAGCAGGATGACAATGGGGGAGCAGTACTTC
>TRBD1|TRBV5-1|TRBJ1-5|many
CASSLTTGTSNQPQHF
TGCGCCAGCAGCTTAACGACAGGGACGAGCAATCAGCCCCAGCATTTT
>.|TRBV14|TRBJ2-5|.
CASSQERGETQYF
TGTGCCAGCAGCCAAGAGAGGGGGGAGACCCAGTACTTC
>TRBD2|TRBV20-1|TRBJ2-7|few
CSAIGLAGGWYSYEQYF
TGCAGTGCTATTGGGCTAGCGGGAGGTTGGTACTCCTACGAGCAGTACTTC
>.|TRBV4-1|TRBJ2-1|few
CASSNPAVLLGDEQFF
TGCGCCAGCAGCAACCCAGCGGTTCTGCTGGGGGATGAGCAGTTCTTC
>TRBD1|TRBV5-5|TRBJ2-7|.
CASTRAIGTATLEQYF
TGTGCCAGCACCCGTGCTATCGGGACAGCTACGCTCGAGCAGTACTTC
>TRBD1|TRBV24-1|TRBJ1-2|few
CATSAWGQENYGYTF
TGTGCCACCAGTGCTTGGGGACAGGAAAACTATGGCTACACCTTC
>TRBD2|TRBV3-1|TRBJ2-3|.
CASSRGLARTDTQYF
TGTGCCAGCAGCCGAGGACTAGCCCGCACAGATACGCAGTATTTT
>.|TRBV3-1|TRBJ2-3|.
CASVTSSFPDTQYF
TGTGCCAGCGTAACCTCTAGTTTCCCAGATACGCAGTATTTT
>TRBD1|TRBV18|TRBJ2-7|.
CASSPWDRPYEQYF
TGTGCCAGCTCACCTTGGGACAGGCCCTACGAGCAGTACTTC
>.|TRBV5-5|TRBJ1-4|.
CASSLAIFETNEKLFF
TGTGCCAGCAGCTTGGCGATTTTCGAAACTAATGAAAAACTGTTTTTT
>TRBD1|TRBV12-3/TRBV12-4|TRBJ1-5|few
CASSFGTGLYSNQPQHF
TGTGCCAGCAGTTTTGGGACAGGTCTGTATAGCAATCAGCCCCAGCATTTT
>.|TRBV7-9|TRBJ2-3|few
CASTSDGSFTDTQYF
TGTGCCAGCACCTCGGACGGTTCCTTCACAGATACGCAGTATTTT
>TRBD2|TRBV2|TRBJ2-1|.
CASSGGTSGRGGSYNEQFF
TGTGCCAGCAGTGGCGGGACTAGCGGGAGAGGGGGGTCCTACAATGAGCAGTTCTTC
>.|TRBV18|TRBJ2-5|.
CASSRAQRQETQYF
TGTGCCAGCTCACGAGCCCAGCGGCAAGAGACCCAGTACTTC
>TRBD2|TRBV20-1|TRBJ2-3|.
CSASVMVVIAGGGSQYF
TGCAGTGCTAGTGTAATGGTGGTGATAGCGGGAGGGGGATCGCAGTATTTT
>TRBD2|TRBV5-5|TRBJ2-1|.
CASSLRAGEYNEQFF
TGTGCCAGCAGCTTGCGAGCGGGGGAATACAATGAGCAGTTCTTC
>.|TRBV12-3/TRBV12-4|TRBJ2-4|.
CASTLFGPPAKNIQYF
TGTGCCAGCACCCTTTTCGGACCGCCGGCCAAAAACATTCAGTACTTC
>TRBD1|TRBV6-2/TRBV6-3|TRBJ1-1|.
CASSHRTGPLFEAFF
TGTGCCAGCAGTCATAGGACAGGGCCGCTTTTCGAAGCTTTCTTT